Sequencing of this T cell receptor (beta chain) was carried out in a study of beta chain features in type 1 diabetes. Study information: Sorted cells numbering under 140,000,000 were examined across all samples. Study conclusions and caveats: Healthy donors had naive, central memory and Treg TCRB repertoires that appeared less similar than those seen among patients. Type 1 diabetes patients showed a moderate but significant shortening of TCRB CDR3s in all four CD4+ subsets.

The V gene end was trimmed by 5 bases and the J gene end by 5 bases; junction bases not matched to a gene: 7. Germline V lookup: CDR1 LNHNV, CDR2 YYDKDF (reference sequence). This CDR3 has 14 residues. Expressed TCRB transcripts were sequenced because the entire RNA isolate underwent reverse transcription. Average reads for naive, central memory and regulatory T cell samples were roughly 3.4 million. The protocol was immunoSEQ multiplex PCR, while the TCRdb copy is restricted to in-frame clones and leaves out a portion. The sample contains roughly 400,000 clones, 9.6% of which appear only once. One heparinised draw of blood, averaging roughly 110 mL, came from each donor. This clone turned up a few times. The antigen remains undetermined.

This rearrangement joins TRBV15 to TRBJ1-1; 8 bases line up with TRBD1. The material sequenced was central memory CD4+ T cells from blood. The TCR was taken from a young man with type 1 diabetes. CDR3: CATSSRGQGTEAFF. The CDR3 nucleotides are TGTGCCACCAGCTCCAGGGGGCAAGGGACTGAAGCTTTCTTT.